This T cell receptor beta chain emerged from a study of lymphopenia after photon versus proton radiotherapy. General study findings and limits: Photon-treated patients lost naive T cells and TCR diversity; proton-treated stayed stable. Survival link was tested only in deceased patients; proton benefit remains a possibility.

This CDR3 is built from 15 residues. Germline CDR1 is SGHTA and CDR2 is FQGTGA. Between the trimmed V and J ends, which lost 4 bases and 1 base, there was a span of 13 bases. Sequencing was performed with immunoSEQ multiplex PCR; in TCRdb, only in-frame clones are kept and a portion is missing. The repertoire holds under 70,000 clones, with just under 95% as singletons. Points on this clone: Its specificity is unknown.

The TCR originated in a woman aged 40 to 50 with cholangiocarcinoma. The V and J genes are TRBV7-3 and TRBJ1-1, with D possibly TRBD1 on 6 matching bases. This specimen was peripheral blood, taken from a patient treated with photon-based radiotherapy. The CDR3 nucleotides read TGTGCCAGCAGCTCGGCACAGGGAAGGAACACTGAAGCTTTCTTT. Translating it yields CASSSAQGRNTEAFF.